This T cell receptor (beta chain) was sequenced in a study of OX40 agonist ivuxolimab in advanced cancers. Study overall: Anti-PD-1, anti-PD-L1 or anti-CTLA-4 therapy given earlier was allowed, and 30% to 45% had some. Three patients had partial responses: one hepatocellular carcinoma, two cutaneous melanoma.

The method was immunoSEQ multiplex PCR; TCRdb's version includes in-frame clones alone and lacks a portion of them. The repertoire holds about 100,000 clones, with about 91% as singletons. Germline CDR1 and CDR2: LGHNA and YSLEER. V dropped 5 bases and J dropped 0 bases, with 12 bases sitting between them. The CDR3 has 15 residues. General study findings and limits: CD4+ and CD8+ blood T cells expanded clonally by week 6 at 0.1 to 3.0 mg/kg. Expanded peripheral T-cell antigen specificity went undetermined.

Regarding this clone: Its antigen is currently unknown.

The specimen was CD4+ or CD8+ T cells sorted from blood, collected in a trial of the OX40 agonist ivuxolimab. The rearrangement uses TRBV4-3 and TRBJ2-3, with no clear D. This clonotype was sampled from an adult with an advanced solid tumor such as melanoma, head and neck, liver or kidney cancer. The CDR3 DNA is TGCGCCAGCAGCTCACGATGGTCTAGCACAGATACGCAGTATTTT. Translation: CASSSRWSSTDTQYF.